The T cell receptor (beta chain) under discussion was sequenced for a study of blood T cell repertoires in COVID-19. On the study more broadly: Sites in the United States, Italy and Spain provided acute and convalescent COVID-19 samples. T cells, B-cell-depleted T cells, or PBMCs provided the cDNA or gDNA that served as material.

Authors' methods: Scientists estimated how many nucleated cells there were by amplifying reference gene primers. The method was immunoSEQ multiplex PCR; TCRdb's version includes in-frame clones alone and lacks a portion of them. The V and J calls and clone size were taken over from that table, and D and trimming were inferred from the DNA. The table has approximately 29,000 clones, roughly 90% seen once. CDR1 is SGHTA and CDR2 is FQGNSA in the germline V gene. There are 12 residues in the CDR3. V dropped 5 bases and J dropped 8 bases, with 12 bases sitting between them. The V gene is TRBV7-2, the J gene TRBJ1-1; possibly TRBD1 for D (5 bases). The sequence was obtained from a human donor with active COVID-19. The donor label of this sample is uncertain. Material: peripheral blood. DNA of the CDR3: TGTGCCAGCAGCCGACAGTCGATCGAAGCTTTCTTT. It translates to CASSRQSIEAFF.